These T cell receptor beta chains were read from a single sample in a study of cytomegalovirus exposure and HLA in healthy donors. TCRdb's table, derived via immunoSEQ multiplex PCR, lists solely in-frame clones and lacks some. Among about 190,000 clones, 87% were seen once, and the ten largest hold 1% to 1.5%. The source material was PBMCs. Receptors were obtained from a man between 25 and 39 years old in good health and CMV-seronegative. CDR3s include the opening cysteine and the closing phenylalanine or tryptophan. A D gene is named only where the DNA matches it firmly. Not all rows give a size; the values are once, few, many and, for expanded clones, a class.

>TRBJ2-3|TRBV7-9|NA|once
TGTGCCAGCAGCTTACGCCGCGTTCCATCAGATACGCAGTATTTT
CASSLRRVPSDTQYF
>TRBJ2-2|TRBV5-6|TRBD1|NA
TGTGCCAGCAGCTTAGAGATCGCGCAGGGGGTACCCGGGGAGCTGTTTTTT
CASSLEIAQGVPGELFF
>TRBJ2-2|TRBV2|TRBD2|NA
TGTGCCAGCAGTGAAGCGGAGCGGGAGACCGGGGAGCTGTTTTTT
CASSEAERETGELFF
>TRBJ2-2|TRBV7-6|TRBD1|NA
TGTGCCAGCAGCCCCCGACAGGGGATCGAGGTCACCGGGGAGCTGTTTTTT
CASSPRQGIEVTGELFF
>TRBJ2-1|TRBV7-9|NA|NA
TGTGCCAGCAGCCGTAGAGTGGAGGGCCGGAACAATGAGCAGTTCTTC
CASSRRVEGRNNEQFF
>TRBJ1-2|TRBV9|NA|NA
TGTGCCAGCAGCGTAGTCGAGGGCTACACCTTC
CASSVVEGYTF
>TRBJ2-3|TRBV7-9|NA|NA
TGTGCCAGCAGCTCCAAGCTAGGGGTCAGGGCTGGTAGCACAGATACGCAGTATTTT
CASSSKLGVRAGSTDTQYF
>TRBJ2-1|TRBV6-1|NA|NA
TGTGCCAGCGCGACTCTACCGTCCTACAATGAGCAGTTCTTC
CASATLPSYNEQFF
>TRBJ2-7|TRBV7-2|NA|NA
TGTGCCAGCACCATACAGGGAAATAGCGACGAGCAGTACTTC
CASTIQGNSDEQYF
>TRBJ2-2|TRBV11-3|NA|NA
TGTGCCAGCAGCTCACCACCAGGGATTTCGGACACCGGGGAGCTGTTTTTT
CASSSPPGISDTGELFF
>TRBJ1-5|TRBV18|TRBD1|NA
TGTGCCAGCTCACCACCGACGACAGGGGGGCCCCAGCATTTT
CASSPPTTGGPQHF
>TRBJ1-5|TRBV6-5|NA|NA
TGTGCCAGCAGAGCCAGGCAGAACAATCAGCCCCAGCATTTT
CASRARQNNQPQHF
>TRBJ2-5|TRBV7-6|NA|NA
TGTGCCAGCAGCTTAGCGCTCGGTGTAGAGCAAGAGACCCAGTACTTC
CASSLALGVEQETQYF
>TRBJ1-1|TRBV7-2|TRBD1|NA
TGTGCCAGCAGCTTGCAGGGGGCGGGTACTGAAGCTTTCTTT
CASSLQGAGTEAFF
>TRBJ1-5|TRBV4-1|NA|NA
TGCGCCAGCAGCCAAGACAGGGCCAATCAGCCCCAGCATTTT
CASSQDRANQPQHF
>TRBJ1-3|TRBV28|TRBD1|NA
TGTGCCAGCAGTCCACGGACAGGGAAAGGTGGAAACACCATATATTTT
CASSPRTGKGGNTIYF
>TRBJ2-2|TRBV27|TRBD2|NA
TGTGCCAACAGTTTCTTCGCGGGAGTGGCCGGGGAGCTGTTTTTT
CANSFFAGVAGELFF
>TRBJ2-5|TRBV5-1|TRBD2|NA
TGCGCCAGCAGCCCGGGAGGGGGGGGCCAAGAGACCCAGTACTTC
CASSPGGGGQETQYF
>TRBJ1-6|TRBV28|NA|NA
TGTGCCAGCAGACTCCTAAGGGGGGGAGCCAATTCACCCCTCCACTTT
CASRLLRGGANSPLHF
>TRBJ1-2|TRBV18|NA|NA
TGTGCCAGCTCACCAACTTCCGAAACAGGCCTCTATGGCTACACCTTC
CASSPTSETGLYGYTF
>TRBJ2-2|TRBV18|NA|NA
TGTGCCAGCTCACCCATCGAGGGGGCCGGGGAGCTGTTTTTT
CASSPIEGAGELFF
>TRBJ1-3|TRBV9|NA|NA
TGTGCCAGCAGCGAGGCCACAGCAGTCGCTGGAAACACCATATATTTT
CASSEATAVAGNTIYF
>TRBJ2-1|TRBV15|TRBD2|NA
TGTGCCACCAGCGCAAGCGGGAGTTTCAATGAGCAGTTCTTC
CATSASGSFNEQFF
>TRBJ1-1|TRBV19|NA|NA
TGTGCCAGTAGTAGGCCTCCTCGAGGGACTGAAGCGTTCTTT
CASSRPPRGTEAFF
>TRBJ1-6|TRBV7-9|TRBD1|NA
TGTGCCAGCAGCCAGACAGGGGGAAATTCACCCCTCCACTTT
CASSQTGGNSPLHF
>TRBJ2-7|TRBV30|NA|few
TGTGCCTGGAGCGACTGGAGCGTCTACGAGCAGTACTTC
CAWSDWSVYEQYF
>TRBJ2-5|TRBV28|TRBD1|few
TGTGCCAGCCTCCCAGACAGGGACAGGGAGACCCAGTACTTC
CASLPDRDRETQYF
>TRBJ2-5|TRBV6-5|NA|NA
TGTGCCAGCACCCAATCGCGAGAGACCCAGTACTTC
CASTQSRETQYF
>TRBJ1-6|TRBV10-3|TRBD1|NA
TGTGCCATCAGTGAGTCGACAGGGATCATGGCTGGTAATTCACCCCTCCACTTT
CAISESTGIMAGNSPLHF
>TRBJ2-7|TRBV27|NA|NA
TGTGCCAGCAGTTTATCACGGCCCACGGGGGGACACTACGAGCAGTACTTC
CASSLSRPTGGHYEQYF
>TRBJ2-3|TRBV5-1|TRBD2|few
TGCGCCAGCAGCTTGGCCACTAGCGGTAGCACAGATACGCAGTATTTT
CASSLATSGSTDTQYF
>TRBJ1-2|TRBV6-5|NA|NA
TGTGCCAGCAGACTGACAGGTCCAGCTAACTATGGCTACACCTTC
CASRLTGPANYGYTF
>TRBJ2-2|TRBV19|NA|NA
TGTGCCAGTAGTACAACAGGGACGCTAGGAGAGCTGTTTTTT
CASSTTGTLGELFF
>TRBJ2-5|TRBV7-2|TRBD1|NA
TGTGCCAGCAGCGCGGACAGGAGAGAGACCCAGTACTTC
CASSADRRETQYF
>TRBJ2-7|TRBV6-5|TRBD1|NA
TGTGCCAGCAGTTACCGACAGGGGGACGAGCAGTACTTC
CASSYRQGDEQYF
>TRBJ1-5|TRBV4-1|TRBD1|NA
TGCGCCAGCAGCCAGCAGACAGGGGGAGGAAATCAGCCCCAGCATTTT
CASSQQTGGGNQPQHF
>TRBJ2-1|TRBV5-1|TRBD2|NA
TGCGCCAGCGGGACTAGCGGGGACAATGAGCAGTTCTTC
CASGTSGDNEQFF
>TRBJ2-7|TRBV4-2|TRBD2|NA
TGTGCCAGCAGCCAAGACTTAGTGGGGGGGGACTACGAGCAGTACTTC
CASSQDLVGGDYEQYF
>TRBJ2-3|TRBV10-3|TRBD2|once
TGTGCCACGGGGGGAGCCAGCCTGACAGATACGCAGTATTTT
CATGGASLTDTQYF
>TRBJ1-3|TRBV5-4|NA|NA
TGTGCCAGCAGCTTGGCAGGGGTTGAAAACACCATATATTTT
CASSLAGVENTIYF
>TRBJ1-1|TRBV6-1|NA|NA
TGTGCCTCCTCGGGGAACACTGAGGCTTTCTTT
CASSGNTEAFF
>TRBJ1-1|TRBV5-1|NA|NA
TGCGCCAGCAGCTCCGTCAGGGGCAACACTGAAGCTTTCTTT
CASSSVRGNTEAFF